This is a list of T cell receptor beta chains from one sample in a study of blood T cells in healthy people across ages. One entry per CDR3 protein, called by TCRdb with MiXCR from the 5' RACE reads. Of around 800,000 distinct CDR3 sequences listed, approximately 24% were seen once; the top ten hold under 3%. These data also featured in a second study, about T cells of mothers and their children.

Sequenced sample: blood. The receptors were sampled from a boy aged 5-17 years in good health. The CDR3 runs from the conserved cysteine through the conserved F or W. D genes are given only for firm matches. Clone size is stated in some rows and not others, as once, few, many or a class when expanded.

>TRBJ2-3|TRBD2|.|TRBV6-5|20
CASSYSKFPREGDFTDTQYF
TGTGCCAGCAGTTACTCGAAGTTTCCGAGGGAGGGAGATTTCACAGATACGCAGTATTTT
>TRBJ1-1|.|.|TRBV7-2|17
CASSAARWSGTSTEAFF
TGTGCCAGCAGCGCAGCCAGGTGGAGTGGTACGAGCACTGAAGCTTTCTTT
>TRBJ2-3|.|few|TRBV12-3/TRBV12-4|12
CASRGLADTQYF
TGTGCCAGCAGGGGGCTAGCAGATACGCAGTATTTT
>TRBJ2-5|TRBD2|few|TRBV3-1|16
CASSQDFSGGEETQYF
TGTGCCAGCAGCCAAGATTTTAGCGGGGGGGAAGAGACCCAGTACTTC
>TRBJ2-7|TRBD1|few|TRBV9|15
CASSGRGTGGHEQYF
TGTGCCAGCAGCGGGCGGGGGACAGGGGGCCACGAGCAGTACTTC
>TRBJ2-2|.|.|TRBV6-1|15
CASGRGSANTGELFF
TGTGCCAGCGGCAGGGGCAGCGCGAACACCGGGGAGCTGTTTTTT
>TRBJ2-7|.|.|TRBV3-1|13
CASSRGQPYEQYF
TGTGCCAGCAGCCGAGGACAGCCCTACGAGCAGTACTTC
>TRBJ2-5|.|few|TRBV12-3/TRBV12-4|15
CASSFLLAGAETQYF
TGTGCCAGCAGTTTCTTGCTTGCGGGGGCAGAGACCCAGTACTTC
>TRBJ2-1|.|.|TRBV2|12
CASKRRMDEQFF
TGTGCCAGCAAGAGAAGGATGGATGAGCAGTTCTTC
>TRBJ2-7|.|once|TRBV28|12
CASRDKLYEQYF
TGTGCCAGCCGGGACAAACTCTACGAGCAGTACTTC
>TRBJ1-5|.|.|TRBV7-3|17
CASSLKGFGGLDQPQHF
TGTGCCAGCAGCTTAAAAGGGTTTGGCGGGCTGGATCAGCCCCAGCATTTT
>TRBJ2-7|TRBD2|few|TRBV6-1|16
CAGGRGRLADSYEQYF
TGTGCCGGCGGACGAGGCCGGCTAGCGGACTCCTACGAGCAGTACTTC
>TRBJ2-5|.|few|TRBV6-1|12
CASSVLGASEFF
TGTGCCAGCAGTGTATTGGGGGCGTCTGAGTTCTTC
>TRBJ2-1|.|.|TRBV7-9|16
CASSRFGTPSYNEQFF
TGTGCCAGCAGTCGATTCGGGACCCCATCTTACAATGAGCAGTTCTTC
>TRBJ1-4|.|.|TRBV6-5|14
CASGRGTTNEKLFF
TGTGCCAGCGGAAGGGGAACAACTAATGAAAAACTGTTTTTT
>TRBJ1-1|.|few|TRBV11-2|13
CASSLRDRSGAFF
TGTGCCAGCAGCTTACGAGACCGTTCGGGGGCTTTCTTT
>TRBJ1-1|.|.|TRBV4-1|15
CASSHQVDRGTEAFF
TGCGCCAGCAGCCACCAAGTTGACAGAGGCACTGAAGCTTTCTTT
>TRBJ2-2|.|few|TRBV6-7|14
CASSAGLIGGELFF
TGTGCCAGCAGTGCAGGCCTAATCGGCGGGGAGCTGTTTTTT
>TRBJ2-7|.|few|TRBV20-1|15
CSARDPLDRPYEQYF
TGCAGTGCTAGAGATCCGTTAGACAGGCCCTACGAGCAGTACTTC
>TRBJ2-2|.|few|TRBV6-5|14
CASKSGQLTGELFF
TGTGCCAGTAAGTCCGGACAGCTAACCGGGGAGCTGTTTTTT
>TRBJ2-5|TRBD2|.|TRBV11-2|14
CASSLVGGKETQYF
TGTGCCAGCAGCTTAGTCGGGGGGAAAGAGACCCAGTACTTC
>TRBJ2-3|.|.|TRBV24-1|13
CATSAPGTDTQYF
TGTGCCACCAGTGCCCCTGGGACAGATACGCAGTATTTT
>TRBJ2-7|TRBD2|few|TRBV20-1|14
CSARDGGASYEQYF
TGCAGTGCTAGGGACGGGGGGGCCTCCTACGAGCAGTACTTC
>TRBJ2-1|.|.|TRBV6-6|16
CASNDPGTPTNNEQFF
TGTGCCAGCAACGATCCCGGGACACCCACCAACAATGAGCAGTTCTTC